Detailed here is one TCR beta chain. What it binds is not known. Germline lookup yields CDR1 MGHRA and CDR2 YSYEKL. Trimming left V 7 bases short and J 6 bases short, with 15 bases between. This CDR3 is built from 14 residues. This entry comes from a study of response to subunit inactivated influenza vaccine. Regarding the study as a whole: It was the authors' suggestion that each seasonal influenza vaccination recruits few new T cells.

TCRdb analysed the RT-PCR reads with MiXCR anew, one entry per CDR3 protein. Of approximately 520,000 distinct CDR3 sequences in the sample, 16% were seen once. The sequenced sample was CD4+ T cells sorted from PBMCs, obtained approximately 25 months after vaccination. The receptor's source is a man in his fifties or sixties who received an inactivated influenza vaccine. This rearrangement joins TRBV4-1 to TRBJ2-2; D perhaps matches TRBD1 (6 bases). The CDR3, as DNA: TGCGCCAGCACACTCGAGGGGACATCCGGGGAGCTGTTTTTT. It translates to CASTLEGTSGELFF.